These T cell receptor beta chains were read from a single sample in a study of blood T cell repertoires in COVID-19. This table comes from immunoSEQ multiplex PCR, and its TCRdb copy is limited to in-frame clones, with some not included. The data contain 55,000 to 80,000 clones, around 85% of them singletons. Material: peripheral blood. These receptors were taken from a man between 65 and 85 years old with acute or convalescent COVID-19. CDR3s include the opening cysteine and the closing phenylalanine or tryptophan. D genes are given only for firm matches.

d_call: NA; j_call: TRBJ2-1; v_call: TRBV3-1/TRBV3-2; cdr3_nt: TGTGCCAGCAGCCAAGATCTCCACAATGAGCAGTTCTTC; cdr3_aa: CASSQDLHNEQFF
d_call: TRBD1; j_call: TRBJ2-7; v_call: TRBV27; cdr3_nt: TGTGCCAGCAGTTCCGGACAGGGCATTTATGACGAGCAGTACTTC; cdr3_aa: CASSSGQGIYDEQYF
d_call: NA; j_call: TRBJ1-1; v_call: TRBV6-1; cdr3_nt: TGTGCCAGCAGTGAAGGACTCAGGGGTGGGGAAGCTTTCTTT; cdr3_aa: CASSEGLRGGEAFF
d_call: NA; j_call: TRBJ1-5; v_call: TRBV21-1; cdr3_nt: TGTGCCAGCACCCCTTTGTCGGTACCGGGTCTGTACCTAGAGAGCAATCAGCCCCAGCATTTT; cdr3_aa: CASTPLSVPGLYLESNQPQHF
d_call: NA; j_call: TRBJ1-2; v_call: TRBV11-2; cdr3_nt: TGTGCCAGCAGCTTAGCCGCGGGGGCATCGGGCTACACCTTC; cdr3_aa: CASSLAAGASGYTF
d_call: TRBD1; j_call: TRBJ2-2; v_call: TRBV10-3; cdr3_nt: TGTGCCGCAGGGGGTGGCGGGGAGCTGTTTTTT; cdr3_aa: CAAGGGGELFF
d_call: NA; j_call: TRBJ2-3; v_call: TRBV27; cdr3_nt: TGTGCCAGCAGTTTAGGGGGCGGCACAGATACGCAGTATTTT; cdr3_aa: CASSLGGGTDTQYF
d_call: NA; j_call: TRBJ2-5; v_call: TRBV27; cdr3_nt: TGTGCCAGCAGCCGAACTACGGGGACCCAGTACTTC; cdr3_aa: CASSRTTGTQYF
d_call: NA; j_call: TRBJ1-2; v_call: TRBV18; cdr3_nt: TGTGCCAGCTCACCCCAAGGGGGGGCCTATGGCTACACCTTC; cdr3_aa: CASSPQGGAYGYTF
d_call: NA; j_call: TRBJ2-3; v_call: TRBV7-3; cdr3_nt: TGTGCCAGCAGCTTATTTTCGGGTTCCACAGATACGCAGTATTTT; cdr3_aa: CASSLFSGSTDTQYF
d_call: TRBD2; j_call: TRBJ2-7; v_call: TRBV4-2; cdr3_nt: TGTGCCAGCAGCCAAGGGGAGGGCCATTACGAGCAGTACTTC; cdr3_aa: CASSQGEGHYEQYF